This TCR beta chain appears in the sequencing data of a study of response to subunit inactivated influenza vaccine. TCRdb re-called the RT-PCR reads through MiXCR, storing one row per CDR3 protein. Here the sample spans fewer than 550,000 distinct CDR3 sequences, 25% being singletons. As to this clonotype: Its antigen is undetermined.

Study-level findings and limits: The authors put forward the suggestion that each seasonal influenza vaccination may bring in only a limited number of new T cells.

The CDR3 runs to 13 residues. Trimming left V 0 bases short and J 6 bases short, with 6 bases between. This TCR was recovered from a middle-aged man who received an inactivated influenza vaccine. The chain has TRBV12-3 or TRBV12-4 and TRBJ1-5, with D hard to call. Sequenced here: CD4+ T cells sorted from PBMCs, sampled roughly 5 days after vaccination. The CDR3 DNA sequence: TGTGCCAGCAGTTTAGCAGGGCCTCAGCCCCAGCATTTT. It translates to CASSLAGPQPQHF.